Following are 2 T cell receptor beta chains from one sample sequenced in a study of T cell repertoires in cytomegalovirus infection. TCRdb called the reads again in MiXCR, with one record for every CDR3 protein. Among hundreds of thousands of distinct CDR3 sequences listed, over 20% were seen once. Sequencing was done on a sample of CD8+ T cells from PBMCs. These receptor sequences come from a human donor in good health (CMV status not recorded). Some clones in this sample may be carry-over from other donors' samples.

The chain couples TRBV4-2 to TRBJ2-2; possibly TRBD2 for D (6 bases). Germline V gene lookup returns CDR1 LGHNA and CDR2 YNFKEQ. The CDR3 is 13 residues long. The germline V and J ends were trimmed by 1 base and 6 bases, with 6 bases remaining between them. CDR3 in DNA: TGTGCCAGCAGCCAAGCGGGGGCCGGGGAGCTGTTTTTT. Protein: CASSQAGAGELFF.

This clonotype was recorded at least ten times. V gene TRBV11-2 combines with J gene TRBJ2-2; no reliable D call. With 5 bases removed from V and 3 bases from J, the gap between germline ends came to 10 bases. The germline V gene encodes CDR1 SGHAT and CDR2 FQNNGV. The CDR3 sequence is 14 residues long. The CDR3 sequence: CASSPAADTGELFF. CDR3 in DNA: TGTGCCAGCAGCCCGGCGGCGGACACCGGGGAGCTGTTTTTT.